The 32 T cell receptor beta chains below come from one sample, sequenced in a study of blood T cell repertoires in COVID-19. The data were produced by immunoSEQ multiplex PCR, yet TCRdb's version contains in-frame clones alone and is incomplete. The sample carries roughly 230,000 clones, about 83% recorded once. The sample consisted of peripheral blood. Receptors were obtained from a woman aged 45-65 years with acute or convalescent COVID-19.

In the case of this clone: This clone may be a read error of a much larger clone one base away. The chain combines TRBV7-9 with TRBJ1-1; no clear D gene. The germline gives CDR1 SEHNR, CDR2 FQNEAQ (reference sequence). This CDR3 is built from 13 residues. Trimming stripped 1 base from V and 1 base from J, with 4 bases between. The CDR3 sequence: CASSLDRNTEAFF. The DNA for the CDR3 is TGTGCCAGCAGCTTAGACAGGAACACTGAAGCTTTCTTT.

The CDR3 DNA reads as TGTGCCAGCAGCTTAGTTCAGAACTATGGCTACACCTTC. Its protein product is CASSLVQNYGYTF. The chain recombines TRBV7-9 with TRBJ1-2; D is undetermined. CDR3 size: 13 residues. Deletions cut 1 base from V and 2 bases from J, with 5 bases between. Germline assignment: CDR1 SEHNR and CDR2 FQNEAQ (reference sequence).

The chain combines TRBV2 with TRBJ1-1, with 9 nucleotides matching TRBD1. The CDR3 spans 14 residues. Losses at the gene ends were 4 bases for V and 5 bases for J; bases not matched to a gene: 5. From germline, CDR1 is SNHLY and CDR2 FYNNEI. The CDR3 DNA sequence: TGTGCCAGCAGTGGAAGGGACAGGGCGACTGAAGCTTTCTTT. It is translated as CASSGRDRATEAFF.

The J gene is TRBJ2-3, the V gene TRBV3-1 (or the pseudogene TRBV3-2), with D maybe TRBD1 (6 bases). The CDR3 extends over 17 amino acids. The germline CDR1 and CDR2 sequences are LGHDT and YNNKEL (reference sequence). Deletions cut 5 bases from V and 3 bases from J, with 21 bases between. CDR3 region: CASSSITDRFSTDTQYF. The CDR3 region has the DNA TGTGCCAGCAGCTCCATCACGGACAGATTTAGTACAGATACGCAGTATTTT.

The chain employs TRBV21-1 and TRBJ1-2. TRBV21-1 is reported as a pseudogene. The CDR3 is 15 residues long. The CDR3 DNA reads TGTGCCAGCAGCAAAGTCCGGGGTAGCGGTGATGGCTACACCTTC. This gives the protein CASSKVRGSGDGYTF.

The chain employs TRBV5-1 and TRBJ1-1; 7 nucleotides agree with TRBD1. Looked up from germline, CDR1 is SGHRS and CDR2 is YFSETQ. The CDR3 is made up of 17 amino acids. After removal of 1 base from V and 4 bases from J, the junction contained 13 bases not matched to a gene. This chain's CDR3 is CASSLLDRTGWGTEAFF. Here the CDR3 DNA reads TGCGCCAGCAGCTTGCTGGACAGGACGGGATGGGGCACTGAAGCTTTCTTT. The full variable domain, completed using reference TRBV5-1 and TRBJ1-1, is KAGVTQTPRYLIKTRGQQVTLSCSPISGHRSVSWYQQTPGQGLQFLFEYFSETQRNKGNFPGRFSGRQFSNSRSEMNVSTLELGDSALYLCASSLLDRTGWGTEAFFGQGTRLTVV.

This chain joins TRBV10-3 and TRBJ1-2, with D uncertain. Germline values: CDR1 ENHRY, CDR2 SYGVKD. The CDR3 has 12 residues. V gave up 2 bases and J gave up 7 bases, with 8 bases separating them. The CDR3 spells CAISEPSSGYTF. The CDR3 DNA reads TGTGCCATCAGTGAGCCCTCCAGTGGCTACACCTTC.

This clone was observed once. The chain is built from TRBV7-2 and TRBJ1-1; D may be TRBD1 (6 bases). Trimming took off 1 base at V and 4 bases at J, with 10 bases between the two ends. CDR3 size: 14 residues. The germline CDR1 and CDR2 sequences are SGHTA and FQGNSA. CDR3 loop: CASSLEGVGTEAFF. In DNA form, the CDR3 reads TGTGCCAGCAGCTTAGAGGGGGTCGGCACTGAAGCTTTCTTT.

In DNA, the CDR3 is TGTGCCAGCAGCTCGCTAGCGGGAGGGACCAATGAGCAGTTCTTC. It is translated as CASSSLAGGTNEQFF. The J gene is TRBJ2-1, the V gene TRBV5-4, with 12 bases fitting TRBD2. CDR1 is SGHNT, CDR2 YYREEE, per germline (reference sequence). V lost 3 bases and J lost 6; bases outside the gene matches: 4. This CDR3 spans 15 amino acids.

This clone came up a few times. V usage is TRBV2 and J usage is TRBJ1-3; D is perhaps TRBD1 (6 bases). CDR3 size: 15 residues. From germline, CDR1 is SNHLY and CDR2 FYNNEI. V was trimmed by 1 base and J by 0 bases, leaving 7 bases between them. CDR3 DNA sequence: TGTGCCAGCAGTGAAGGGGGGCCCTCTGGAAACACCATATATTTT. Its translation: CASSEGGPSGNTIYF.

The V call is TRBV7-2, the J call TRBJ2-7, with 7 nucleotides matching TRBD2. The V segment lost 6 bases and the J segment 1 base; nucleotides outside the gene matches: 9. Germline CDR1 and CDR2: SGHTA and FQGNSA. The CDR3 loop spans 15 amino acids. The CDR3 DNA sequence: TGTGCCAGCAGTCCGAGCGGGGCTCGTTCCTACGAGCAGTACTTC. This encodes CASSPSGARSYEQYF.

The chain couples TRBV5-5 to TRBJ1-1; 7 bases agree with TRBD1. The CDR3 sequence is 15 residues long. V lost 0 bases, J lost 11 bases, and 13 bases stayed unmatched. In germline, CDR1 is SGHKS, CDR2 YYEKEE (reference sequence). DNA of the CDR3: TGTGCCAGCAGCTTGGAAGACAGGGCCGGCCCGGAGGCTTTCTTT. Translated: CASSLEDRAGPEAFF.

The chain couples TRBV7-6 to TRBJ2-3, with 12 nucleotides matching TRBD2. The CDR3 sequence is 16 residues long. Germline V gene sequence: CDR1 SGHVS, CDR2 FNYEAQ. The J segment lost 0 bases and the V segment lost 2 bases, leaving 0 bases of the junction unmatched. This chain's CDR3 is CASSLLAGGSTDTQYF. The CDR3, as DNA: TGTGCCAGCAGCTTACTAGCGGGGGGGAGCACAGATACGCAGTATTTT.

The chain employs TRBV6-5 and TRBJ2-2; 9 bases match TRBD2. V lost 6 bases, J lost 6 bases, and 5 bases stayed unmatched. CDR1 MNHEY and CDR2 SVGAGI come from the germline V gene. The CDR3 contains 14 residues. Here the CDR3 DNA reads TGTGCCAGCAGGGCGGGGGGGTTCGCCGGGGAGCTGTTTTTT. It codes for CASRAGGFAGELFF.

The CDR3, as DNA: TGTGCCAGCAGCCCTTCCTTGGGGGGAGGCTACACCTTC. Its translation is CASSPSLGGGYTF. This chain joins TRBV11-2 and TRBJ1-2; D may be TRBD1 (5 bases). The CDR3 has 13 residues. Per germline, CDR1 SGHAT and CDR2 FQNNGV. The ends were cut back, 5 bases at V and 8 bases at J, with 15 bases in the middle.

CDR3 in amino acids: CASSYSVSFTDTQYF. The CDR3 bases are TGTGCCAGCAGTTACTCTGTTAGCTTCACAGATACGCAGTATTTT. The rearrangement links TRBV6-2 or TRBV6-3 to TRBJ2-3, with unresolved D. Trimming pared 0 bases from V and 2 bases from J, leaving 9 bases between. Germline V gene lookup returns CDR1 MNHEY and CDR2 SVGEGT. The CDR3 runs 15 residues.

The chain uses TRBV3-1 (or the pseudogene TRBV3-2) and TRBJ2-5; D is perhaps TRBD1 (5 bases). Germline lookup yields CDR1 LGHDT and CDR2 YNNKEL (reference sequence). The CDR3 has 13 amino acids. V was cut by 5 bases and J by 5 bases, with 12 bases left in between. This CDR3 reads CASSSRVRETQYF. CDR3 nucleotide sequence: TGTGCCAGCAGCTCCAGGGTTCGGGAGACCCAGTACTTC.

The chain combines TRBV24-1 with TRBJ2-4, with D hard to call. With 4 bases removed from V and 0 bases from J, the gap between germline ends came to 6 bases. CDR3 length: 14 residues. Germline V gene sequence: CDR1 KGHDR, CDR2 SFDVKD. The chain's CDR3 is CATSDAVAKNIQYF. CDR3 coding DNA: TGTGCCACCAGTGACGCAGTAGCCAAAAACATTCAGTACTTC.

The V gene is TRBV20-1, the J gene TRBJ2-2; 8 bases match TRBD2. The germline gives CDR1 DFQATT, CDR2 SNEGSKA (reference sequence). This CDR3 has 16 amino acids. V lost 3 bases and J lost 6; bases outside the gene matches: 12. The CDR3 region has the DNA TGCAGTGCTAGTTCCATTCGGGGGGGCCTTCCCGGGGAGCTGTTTTTT. Translated: CSASSIRGGLPGELFF.

The CDR3 reads CASSPLQGFYYGYTF. The CDR3 nucleotides read TGCGCCAGCAGTCCACTACAGGGTTTTTACTATGGCTACACCTTC. The V gene is TRBV4-1, the J gene TRBJ1-2; D possibly corresponds to TRBD1 (6 bases). This CDR3 comprises 15 residues. CDR1 and CDR2 (germline): MGHRA, YSYEKL. Trimming took 6 bases from V and 3 from J, leaving 17 bases between them.

This clone has just one count. V is TRBV28 and J is TRBJ1-3; 7 nucleotides align to TRBD1. The J segment lost 0 bases and the V segment lost 5 bases, leaving 10 bases of the junction unmatched. The CDR3 covers 17 residues. CDR1 and CDR2 (germline): MDHEN, SYDVKM. The CDR3 spells CASSPGQDLYSGNTIYF. For the CDR3, the DNA is TGTGCCAGCAGTCCCGGACAGGATCTCTACTCTGGAAACACCATATATTTT.

The rearrangement links TRBV28 to TRBJ2-7; D is unresolved. Germline V gene lookup returns CDR1 MDHEN and CDR2 SYDVKM. This CDR3 comprises 12 residues. Trimming took off 3 bases at V and 3 bases at J, with 6 bases between the two ends. The CDR3 nucleotides are TGTGCCAGCAGTTTTTCAGGCTACGAGCAGTACTTC. The encoded protein is CASSFSGYEQYF.

The rearrangement joins TRBV7-2 to TRBJ2-1, with TRBD2 matching 7 bases. The V gene's germline CDR1 is SGHTA and CDR2 FQGNSA. The CDR3 consists of 15 residues. After removal of 0 bases from V and 6 bases from J, the junction contained 5 bases not matched to a gene. CDR3 sequence: CASSLAGSGLNEQFF. Written as DNA, the CDR3 is TGTGCCAGCAGCTTAGCAGGTAGCGGGCTCAATGAGCAGTTCTTC.

This chain connects TRBV5-6 to TRBJ2-2; 9 nucleotides align to TRBD1. Per germline, CDR1 SGHDT and CDR2 YYEEEE. V lost 2 bases, J lost 7 bases, and 9 bases stayed unmatched. The CDR3 consists of 16 residues. The CDR3 sequence: CASSLPGQGSGGELFF. CDR3 DNA: TGTGCCAGCAGCTTACCGGGACAGGGCTCGGGCGGGGAGCTGTTTTTT.

V is TRBV30 and J is TRBJ1-5; perhaps TRBD1 as D (6 bases). Trimming shortened V by 0 bases and J by 10 bases, and 13 bases separated the two germline ends. CDR1 GTSNPN and CDR2 SVGIG come from the germline V gene (reference sequence). The CDR3 is made up of 13 amino acids. Written as DNA, the CDR3 is TGTGCCTGGAGTGTTAAAGGGGGGGAACCCCAGCATTTT. This encodes CAWSVKGGEPQHF.

This clone has only a few counts. The chain combines TRBV5-6 with TRBJ2-4; no definite D call. The CDR3 contains 15 residues. V was pared by 3 bases and J by 0 bases, with 10 bases between. CDR1 is SGHDT and CDR2 is YYEEEE in the germline V gene. The CDR3 bases are TGTGCCAGCAGCTCCTGGCGGCTAGCCAAAAACATTCAGTACTTC. Translation: CASSSWRLAKNIQYF.

The gene calls are TRBV6-5 and TRBJ2-5; possibly TRBD2 for D (6 bases). The germline V and J ends were trimmed by 2 bases and 0 bases, with 13 bases remaining between them. CDR1 is MNHEY, CDR2 SVGAGI, per germline. The CDR3 totals 16 residues. Written as DNA, the CDR3 is TGTGCCAGCAGTTACCGGCGGGATTCGTACCAAGAGACCCAGTACTTC. Protein sequence: CASSYRRDSYQETQYF.

The gene calls are TRBV28 and TRBJ1-5, with a possible D match to TRBD1 (5 bases). V was shortened by 3 bases and J by 3 bases, with 9 bases between the two germline ends. Germline CDR1 is MDHEN and CDR2 is SYDVKM. The CDR3 has 14 residues. This CDR3 is CASSFARDNQPQHF. The CDR3 DNA reads TGTGCCAGCAGTTTTGCCAGGGACAATCAGCCCCAGCATTTT.

The J gene is TRBJ2-7, the V gene TRBV5-4, with a possible D match to TRBD1 (5 bases). This CDR3 is 13 amino acids long. Trimming stripped 4 bases from V and 0 bases from J, with 8 bases between. CDR1 and CDR2 from the germline V gene are SGHNT and YYREEE (reference sequence). CDR3 region: CASSIRGSYEQYF. As DNA, the CDR3 is TGTGCCAGCAGCATAAGGGGCTCCTACGAGCAGTACTTC.

V and J are TRBV25-1 and TRBJ1-6; no firm D call. This CDR3 has 14 amino acids. Trimming removed 9 bases from V and 0 bases from J, with 9 bases in between. Germline assignment: CDR1 MGHDK and CDR2 SYGVNS. The CDR3 loop is CARFYSSYNSPLHF. CDR3 nucleotides: TGTGCCAGATTCTATAGCTCCTATAATTCACCCCTCCACTTT.

This sequence joins TRBV10-3 and TRBJ1-4, with D possibly being TRBD1 (5 bases). Per the germline V gene, CDR1 is ENHRY and CDR2 is SYGVKD. The V gene lost 3 bases and the J gene lost 0 bases, with 5 bases spanning the gap. The CDR3 is 14 residues long. CDR3 region: CAISEGATNEKLFF. The CDR3 bases are TGTGCCATCAGTGAAGGGGCAACTAATGAAAAACTGTTTTTT.

The chain uses TRBV29-1 and TRBJ2-5; TRBD2 aligns across 8 bases. CDR3 size: 13 residues. Germline trimming cut 6 bases from V and 2 bases from J; bases unmatched to any gene: 5. Germline CDR1 reads SQVTM; CDR2 reads ANQGSEA. The CDR3, as DNA: TGCAGCGTCGCCGGGACTAGACAAGAGACCCAGTACTTC. It translates to CSVAGTRQETQYF. Based on the CDR3 plus reference TRBV29-1 and TRBJ2-5, the full variable domain is SAVISQKPSRDICQRGTSLTIQCQVDSQVTMMFWYRQQPGQSLTLIATANQGSEATYESGFVIDKFPISRPNLTFSTLTVSNMSPEDSSIYLCSVAGTRQETQYFGPGTRLLVL.